These 22 T cell receptor beta chains were all obtained from the same sample, sequenced in a study of blood T cell repertoires in COVID-19. Method: immunoSEQ multiplex PCR; TCRdb's copy keeps in-frame clones and lacks some. This sample has 310,000 or so clones, with 80% to 90% found just once. Sequenced sample: peripheral blood. The receptors were gathered from a man aged 25-45 years with COVID-19, enrolled during active disease.

The J gene is TRBJ2-3, the V gene TRBV5-1; 11 bases are shared with TRBD2. This CDR3 is 15 amino acids long. The V gene's germline CDR1 is SGHRS and CDR2 YFSETQ. Trimming removed 4 bases from V and 4 bases from J; junction bases left unmatched: 5. The CDR3 sequence: CASSLAGGFSDTQYF. Written as DNA, the CDR3 is TGCGCCAGCAGCCTAGCGGGAGGCTTCTCAGATACGCAGTATTTT. Supplemented by reference TRBV5-1 and TRBJ2-3, the full variable domain reads KAGVTQTPRYLIKTRGQQVTLSCSPISGHRSVSWYQQTPGQGLQFLFEYFSETQRNKGNFPGRFSGRQFSNSRSEMNVSTLELGDSALYLCASSLAGGFSDTQYFGPGTRLTVL.

This clone has just a few counts. The chain employs TRBV12-3 or TRBV12-4 and TRBJ1-6; TRBD1 might be the D (6 bases). The CDR3 is 13 amino acids. V was trimmed by 5 bases and J by 8 bases, leaving 10 bases between them. The DNA of the CDR3 is TGTGCCAGCAGTCCAGGGGCTGATTCACCCCTCCACTTT. Its protein product is CASSPGADSPLHF.

The chain joins TRBV5-1 to TRBJ1-2, with D possibly matching TRBD1 (6 bases). Trimming shortened V by 0 bases and J by 7 bases, and 13 bases separated the two germline ends. Germline lookup yields CDR1 SGHRS and CDR2 YFSETQ. There are 14 residues in the CDR3. CDR3 nucleotides: TGCGCCAGCAGCTTGGACAGGGTCGGCTTTGGCTACACCTTC. Translating gives CASSLDRVGFGYTF.

On this clone: Sequence at one end of the junction differs from germline and may be a read error. The rearrangement links TRBV7-2 to TRBJ2-7, with 14 bases aligning to TRBD2. The CDR3 runs 15 residues. Looked up from germline, CDR1 is SGHTA and CDR2 is FQGNSA. This CDR3 reads CAIPYLTGLAGAPVF. The CDR3 nucleotides are TGTGCCATACCTTACCTGACGGGACTAGCGGGAGCCCCCGTCTTC.

This chain links TRBV6-5 with TRBJ2-7; tentatively, D is TRBD2 (5 bases). V was trimmed by 6 bases and J by 4 bases, leaving 13 bases between them. This CDR3 contains 13 residues. The germline V gene has CDR1 MNHEY and CDR2 SVGAGI. This CDR3 is CASRTQRSYEQYF. The DNA for the CDR3 is TGTGCCAGCAGGACTCAGCGGAGTTACGAGCAGTACTTC.

V gene TRBV20-1 combines with J gene TRBJ1-6, with no clear D. The CDR3 extends over 13 amino acids. Germline loops: CDR1 DFQATT, CDR2 SNEGSKA (reference sequence). V lost 3 bases and J lost 7, with 10 bases in between. CDR3 sequence (DNA): TGCAGTGCTAGTCAGCAGGTGAATTCACCCCTCCACTTT. Amino acids: CSASQQVNSPLHF.

This clone was observed once. The chain combines TRBV5-6 with TRBJ2-7, with 8 bases matching TRBD1. V shed 4 bases, J shed 6 bases, and the junction held 6 bases outside the gene matches. This CDR3 contains 13 residues. Per germline, CDR1 SGHDT and CDR2 YYEEEE. The CDR3 reads CASSRQGRTEQYF. Here the CDR3 DNA reads TGTGCCAGCAGCCGACAGGGGAGGACCGAGCAGTACTTC.

The chain joins TRBV27 to TRBJ2-1, with D possibly being TRBD2 (6 bases). The CDR3 sequence is 18 residues long. Between the trimmed V and J ends, which lost 1 base and 2 bases, there was a span of 18 bases. Germline values: CDR1 MNHEY, CDR2 SMNVEV (reference sequence). The CDR3 region has the DNA TGTGCCAGCAGTTTATTGGCCTACCGGGACTCTCCCTACAATGAGCAGTTCTTC. Its translation is CASSLLAYRDSPYNEQFF.

The chain links TRBV7-2 to TRBJ1-6; TRBD1 might be the D (6 bases). This CDR3 has 13 residues. Per the germline V gene, CDR1 is SGHTA and CDR2 is FQGNSA. Trimming stripped 1 base from V and 8 bases from J, with 6 bases between. The CDR3 DNA sequence: TGTGCCAGCAGCTTAGACAGGGATTCACCCCTCCACTTT. As protein: CASSLDRDSPLHF.

This rearrangement joins TRBV7-8 to TRBJ2-7; D is ambiguous. This CDR3 contains 15 residues. V lost 1 base and J 2 bases, leaving 12 bases between the germline ends. Germline-derived CDR1 and CDR2 are SGHVS and FQNEAQ. The CDR3 bases are TGTGCCAGCAGCTTAGGTCCTCTAGGCGCCTACGAGCAGTACTTC. Protein product: CASSLGPLGAYEQYF.

V and J are TRBV9 and TRBJ1-3, with a possible D match to TRBD1 (5 bases). The CDR3 is 16 residues long. Germline lookup yields CDR1 SGDLS and CDR2 YYNGEE. V shed 4 bases and J shed 0 bases, with 14 bases lying between them. This CDR3 reads CASSTPDSYSGNTIYF. The CDR3 region has the DNA TGTGCCAGCAGCACCCCCGACAGCTACTCTGGAAACACCATATATTTT. Using reference TRBV9 and TRBJ1-3 for the parts outside the CDR3, the full variable domain is DSGVTQTPKHLITATGQRVTLRCSPRSGDLSVYWYQQSLDQGLQFLIQYYNGEERAKGNILERFSAQQFPDLHSELNLSSLELGDSALYFCASSTPDSYSGNTIYFGEGSWLTVV.

The V call is TRBV6-5, the J call TRBJ2-1, with 7 nucleotides matching TRBD1. The CDR3 is 14 amino acids. V was pared by 7 bases and J by 3 bases, with 6 bases of the junction left unmatched. CDR1 and CDR2 (germline): MNHEY, SVGAGI. As DNA, the CDR3 is TGTGCCAGCAAAACGGACAGGAGCTACAATGAGCAGTTCTTC. The encoded protein is CASKTDRSYNEQFF.

V gene TRBV15 combines with J gene TRBJ2-3, with 9 bases identical to TRBD2. From germline, CDR1 is LNHNV and CDR2 YYDKDF (reference sequence). With V trimmed by 3 bases and J by 3 bases, 16 bases remained unmatched. This CDR3 region has 19 residues. This CDR3 is CATSRTRRYSGGGTDTQYF. The CDR3 coding sequence is TGTGCCACCAGCAGGACCCGTAGGTATAGCGGGGGAGGAACAGATACGCAGTATTTT.

The CDR3 reads CASSSLAGGYNEQFF. The CDR3 DNA follows: TGTGCCAGCAGTTCACTAGCGGGAGGGTACAATGAGCAGTTCTTC. V and J are TRBV27 and TRBJ2-1; 13 bases line up with TRBD2. V was clipped by 4 bases and J by 4 bases; unmatched bases: 1. Germline lookup yields CDR1 MNHEY and CDR2 SMNVEV (reference sequence). The CDR3 has 15 amino acids.

The chain carries TRBV4-1 and TRBJ2-3; 7 bases are shared with TRBD1. The trim removed 6 bases at V and 5 bases at J, leaving 11 bases unmatched. CDR3 length: 15 amino acids. Germline values: CDR1 MGHRA, CDR2 YSYEKL. The chain's CDR3 is CASSPTGFGKDTQYF. Written as DNA, the CDR3 is TGCGCCAGCAGTCCGACAGGGTTTGGGAAAGATACGCAGTATTTT.

The chain links TRBV6-6 to TRBJ2-5; D unresolved. Deletions cut 6 bases from V and 1 base from J, with 15 bases between. Germline lookup yields CDR1 MNHNY and CDR2 SVGAGI (reference sequence). The CDR3 totals 15 residues. CDR3: CASSVAGPPQETQYF. The CDR3 DNA follows: TGTGCCAGCAGCGTCGCAGGTCCGCCCCAAGAGACCCAGTACTTC.

The CDR3 protein is CASSITGTPSTDTQYF. Here the CDR3 DNA reads TGTGCCAGTAGTATTACAGGGACCCCTAGCACAGATACGCAGTATTTT. This sequence joins TRBV19 and TRBJ2-3, with D possibly being TRBD1 (6 bases). From germline, CDR1 is LNHDA and CDR2 SQIVND (reference sequence). Trimming pared 3 bases from V and 0 bases from J, leaving 13 bases between. CDR3 size: 16 residues.

The genes are TRBV7-2 and TRBJ1-2; 7 nucleotides match TRBD1. Germline V gene data show CDR1 as SGHTA and CDR2 as FQGNSA. J gave up 2 bases and V 5 bases, and 8 bases lay outside the gene matches. This CDR3 region has 15 residues. CDR3 nucleotide sequence: TGTGCCAGCAGCCCAACGGACAGGAGCAACTATGGCTACACCTTC. As protein: CASSPTDRSNYGYTF.

This chain uses TRBV19 with TRBJ2-7; D not certain. Germline CDR1 reads LNHDA; CDR2 reads SQIVND (reference sequence). V lost 3 bases, J lost 0 bases, and 15 bases lay in between. This CDR3 region has 16 residues. The CDR3 DNA reads as TGTGCCAGTAGTATGGGCCCCACGACCGTCTCCTACGAGCAGTACTTC. It yields the protein CASSMGPTTVSYEQYF.

The rearrangement uses TRBV11-2 and TRBJ2-4, with 12 bases matching TRBD2. The CDR3 runs to 18 residues. The germline gives CDR1 SGHAT, CDR2 FQNNGV. V was clipped by 3 bases and J by 6 bases; unmatched bases: 12. This CDR3 is CASSLYGLAGGPGNIQYF. CDR3 coding DNA: TGTGCCAGCAGCTTGTATGGGCTAGCGGGAGGGCCAGGAAACATTCAGTACTTC. Combining the CDR3 with reference TRBV11-2 and TRBJ2-4 gives the whole variable domain EAGVAQSPRYKIIEKRQSVAFWCNPISGHATLYWYQQILGQGPKLLIQFQNNGVVDDSQLPKDRFSAERLKGVDSTLKIQPAKLEDSAVYLCASSLYGLAGGPGNIQYFGAGTRLSVL.

The gene calls are TRBV7-2 and TRBJ2-1; weak D call: TRBD2 (6 bases). V gave up 4 bases and J gave up 3 bases, with 16 bases separating them. The CDR3 length is 16 residues. Germline CDR1 reads SGHTA; CDR2 reads FQGNSA. CDR3 residues: CASSSRGSGGYNEQFF. DNA for the CDR3: TGTGCCAGCAGCTCCCGGGGTAGCGGAGGCTACAATGAGCAGTTCTTC.

The chain employs TRBV27 and TRBJ2-5; TRBD1 matches at 9 bases. The CDR3 is made up of 16 amino acids. Looked up from germline, CDR1 is MNHEY and CDR2 is SMNVEV (reference sequence). With 4 bases clipped from V and 2 bases from J, the junction kept 8 bases outside the gene matches. CDR3 nucleotides: TGTGCCAGCAGTTCACACAGGGGGCGAGGGCAAGAGACCCAGTACTTC. Translation: CASSSHRGRGQETQYF.